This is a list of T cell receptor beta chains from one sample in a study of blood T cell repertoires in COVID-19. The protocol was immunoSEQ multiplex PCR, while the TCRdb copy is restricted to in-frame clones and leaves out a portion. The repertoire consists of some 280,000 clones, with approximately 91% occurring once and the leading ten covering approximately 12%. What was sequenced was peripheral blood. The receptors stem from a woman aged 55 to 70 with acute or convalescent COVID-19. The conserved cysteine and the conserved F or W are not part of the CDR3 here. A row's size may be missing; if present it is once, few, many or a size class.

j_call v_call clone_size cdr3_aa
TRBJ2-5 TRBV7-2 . ASSSPGGAPETQY
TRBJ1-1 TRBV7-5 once VRSCRQVDTEAF
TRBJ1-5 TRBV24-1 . ATSENRVGSNQPQH
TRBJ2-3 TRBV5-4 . ASSFRDTGTDTQY
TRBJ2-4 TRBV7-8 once ASTDRELENIQY
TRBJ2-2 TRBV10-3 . AISEQTGGTGELF
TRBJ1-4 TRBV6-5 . ASSYSGKGEKLF
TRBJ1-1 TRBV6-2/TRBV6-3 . ASSYSHAGARTEAF
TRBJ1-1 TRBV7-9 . ASSSGGSTEAF
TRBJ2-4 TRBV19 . ASRLAGGNIQY
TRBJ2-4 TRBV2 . ASRPDRAFAKNIQY
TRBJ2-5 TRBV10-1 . ASSEHRQAQETQY
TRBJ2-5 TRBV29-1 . SVLRGSGETQY
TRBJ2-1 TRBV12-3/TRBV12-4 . ASTLRGRDEQF
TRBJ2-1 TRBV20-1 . SAVGWNEQF
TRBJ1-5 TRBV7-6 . ASSPELGGNQPQH
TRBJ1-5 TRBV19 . ASSIDGRPQH
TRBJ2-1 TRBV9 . ASSVVRLADEQF
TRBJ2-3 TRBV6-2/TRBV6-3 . ASSEGGLAGGRTY
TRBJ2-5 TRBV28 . ASSLAGTGWETQY
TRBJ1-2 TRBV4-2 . ASSQDEAATFYT
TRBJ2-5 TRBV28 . ASSSTRRGVQETQY
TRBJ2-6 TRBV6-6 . ASSRGQGTSGANVLT
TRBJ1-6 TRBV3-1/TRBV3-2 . ASSQWGVSNSPLH
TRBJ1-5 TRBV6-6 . ASSDRPNQPQH
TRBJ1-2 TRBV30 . AWSRTDTTYGYT
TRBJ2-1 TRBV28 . ASSPGLGGVNEQF
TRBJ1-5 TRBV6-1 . ASSEQGGNQPQH
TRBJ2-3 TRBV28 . ASSLTGVWPREPYTQY
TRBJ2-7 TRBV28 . ASMGPYEQY
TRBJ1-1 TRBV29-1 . SVSGTPNTEAF
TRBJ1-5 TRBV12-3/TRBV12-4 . ASSFGQSEPQH
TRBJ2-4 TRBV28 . ASSWGESIQY
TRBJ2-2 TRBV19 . ASSSRSGGAFTGELF
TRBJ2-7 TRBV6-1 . ASSEGLGFYEQY
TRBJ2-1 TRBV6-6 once ASRPQIGLGSEQF
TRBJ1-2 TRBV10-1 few ASRTTGDYGYT
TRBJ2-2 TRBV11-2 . ASSSYRGRAPGELF
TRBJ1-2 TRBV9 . ASSVGPDKTLYGYT
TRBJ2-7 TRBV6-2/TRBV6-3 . ASSGLSGPGFEQY
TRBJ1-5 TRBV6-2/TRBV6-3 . ASSSQGTPGLQPQH
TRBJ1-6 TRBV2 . ASRDPGTGNSPLH
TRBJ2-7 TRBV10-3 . AISEEGTGAYEQY
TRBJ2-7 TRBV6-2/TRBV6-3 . ASSPLPGQPRHEQY
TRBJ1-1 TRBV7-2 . ASSRRDRGTEAF
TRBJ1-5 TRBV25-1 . ASSGTQNQPQH